The 16 T cell receptor beta chains reported below all come from one sample, sequenced in a study of response to subunit inactivated influenza vaccine. TCRdb reanalysed the RT-PCR reads using MiXCR and keeps one entry per CDR3 protein. The sample lists more than 200,000 distinct CDR3 sequences, about 12% seen once, with approximately 7.8% in the top ten. The material was non-naive T cells sorted from PBMCs, obtained 14 days before vaccination. These receptor sequences come from a man aged 45-60 years who received an inactivated influenza vaccine.

The rearrangement links TRBV25-1 to TRBJ2-7; D perhaps matches TRBD1 (5 bases). Trimming left V 6 bases short and J 1 base short, with 10 bases between. This CDR3 region has 13 residues. The germline V gene has CDR1 MGHDK and CDR2 SYGVNS. CDR3 DNA: TGTGCCAGCAGGGCGGCAGGGTCCTACGAGCAGTACTTC. Protein product: CASRAAGSYEQYF.

This clonotype was seen many times. V and J are TRBV20-1 and TRBJ1-6; the match to TRBD1 covers 12 bases. The CDR3 covers 16 residues. Germline V gene lookup returns CDR1 DFQATT and CDR2 SNEGSKA (reference sequence). The V and J ends lost 5 bases and 6 bases, in that order; junction bases with no gene match: 8. In DNA form, the CDR3 reads TGCAGTGCTGATCCGGGACAGGGGGCCAGTAATTCACCCCTCCACTTT. This codes for CSADPGQGASNSPLHF.

The table lists this clonotype with many counts. This chain connects TRBV27 to TRBJ2-7, with 10 bases lining up with TRBD1. Germline-derived CDR1 and CDR2 are MNHEY and SMNVEV (reference sequence). J was trimmed by 6 bases and V by 7 bases; bases with no gene match: 3. The CDR3 consists of 12 residues. Written as DNA, the CDR3 is TGTGCCAGCACCGGGACAGGGGTCGAGCAGTACTTC. It translates to CASTGTGVEQYF.

The gene calls are TRBV5-1 and TRBJ2-1; TRBD2 matches 13 bases. Trimming removed 0 bases from V and 6 bases from J; junction bases left unmatched: 6. The CDR3 length is 17 residues. Looked up from germline, CDR1 is SGHRS and CDR2 is YFSETQ. The CDR3 protein is CASSLEGGTSGANEQFF. The CDR3 nucleotides are TGCGCCAGCAGCTTGGAAGGCGGGACTAGCGGGGCCAATGAGCAGTTCTTC.

This clonotype has more than one count but fewer than ten. This rearrangement joins TRBV7-2 to TRBJ1-1; no firm D call. V lost 2 bases and J 2 bases, leaving 12 bases between the germline ends. Germline CDR1 is SGHTA and CDR2 is FQGNSA. This CDR3 comprises 15 residues. DNA for the CDR3: TGTGCCAGCAGCTTAACCAGGTATGCCAACACTGAAGCTTTCTTT. Translation: CASSLTRYANTEAFF.

V usage is TRBV30 and J usage is TRBJ2-7; 7 nucleotides agree with TRBD1. Germline assignment: CDR1 GTSNPN and CDR2 SVGIG (reference sequence). This CDR3 is 14 amino acids long. After removal of 2 bases from V and 6 bases from J, the junction contained 10 bases not matched to a gene. The CDR3 DNA sequence: TGTGCCTGGAGTTTTTTTGGGACAGAAGGCGAGCAGTACTTC. Its translation: CAWSFFGTEGEQYF.

This clonotype was detected a few times. V gene TRBV2 combines with J gene TRBJ2-1, with D perhaps assigned TRBD1 or TRBD2 (5 bases each). CDR3 length equals 14 residues. In germline, CDR1 is SNHLY, CDR2 FYNNEI. V shed 4 bases and J shed 10 bases, with 17 bases lying between them. DNA of the CDR3: TGTGCCAGCAGTGTGGGACGGATGCGTGAAGAGCAGTTCTTC. It encodes CASSVGRMREEQFF.

The CDR3 DNA reads TGTGCCAGCGTCCGTATTTTGGGAGATACGCAGTATTTT. Its translation: CASVRILGDTQYF. The J gene is TRBJ2-3, the V gene TRBV6-1; D gene uncertain. Trimming stripped 8 bases from V and 5 bases from J, with 14 bases between. The germline CDR1 and CDR2 sequences are MNHNS and SASEGT. The CDR3 contains 13 residues.

This chain's CDR3 is CASSLGARPKNEQFF. The CDR3 DNA sequence: TGTGCCAGCAGCTTAGGAGCGAGACCCAAGAATGAGCAGTTCTTC. The chain couples TRBV13 to TRBJ2-1; unclear D gene. CDR1 and CDR2 from the germline V gene are PRHDT and FYEKMQ (reference sequence). This CDR3 region has 15 residues. V dropped 0 bases and J dropped 7 bases, with 13 bases sitting between them. The full variable domain, its missing parts supplied by reference TRBV13 and TRBJ2-1, is AAGVIQSPRHLIKEKRETATLKCYPIPRHDTVYWYQQGPGQDPQFLISFYEKMQSDKGSIPDRFSAQQFSDYHSELNMSSLELGDSALYFCASSLGARPKNEQFFGPGTRLTVL.

This clonotype was picked up one time. J is TRBJ2-1 and V is TRBV27; TRBD2 is a possible D gene (7 bases). Trimming left V 6 bases short and J 6 bases short, with 15 bases between. There are 14 residues in the CDR3. Germline loops: CDR1 MNHEY, CDR2 SMNVEV (reference sequence). The CDR3 nucleotides are TGTGCCAGCAGCTACCGCGGGGGCCCCAATGAGCAGTTCTTC. Its translation: CASSYRGGPNEQFF.

Here the CDR3 DNA reads TGCGCCAGCAGCTTGGACGGGACACAAAACACAGATACGCAGTATTTT. This encodes CASSLDGTQNTDTQYF. The J gene is TRBJ2-3, the V gene TRBV5-1; TRBD1 might be the D (6 bases). Germline CDR1 and CDR2: SGHRS and YFSETQ. Trimming shortened V by 0 bases and J by 2 bases, and 13 bases separated the two germline ends. This CDR3 has 16 residues.

This sequence joins TRBV18 and TRBJ2-1; 7 nucleotides line up with TRBD2. Germline V gene sequence: CDR1 KGHSH, CDR2 LQKENI. With 3 bases clipped from V and 4 bases from J, the junction kept 12 bases outside the gene matches. The CDR3 has 17 amino acids. This CDR3 reads CASSPRATSALYNEQFF. For the CDR3, the DNA is TGTGCCAGCTCACCTCGTGCTACTAGCGCCCTTTACAATGAGCAGTTCTTC.

Only a few counts were recorded for this clonotype. The CDR3 coding sequence is TGTGCCAGCAGACCAGGACTAGCGGGAGGTGAGCAGTTCTTC. Amino acid sequence: CASRPGLAGGEQFF. The rearrangement joins TRBV7-8 to TRBJ2-1; the match to TRBD2 covers 14 bases. With 6 bases clipped from V and 9 bases from J, the junction kept 4 bases outside the gene matches. Per germline, CDR1 SGHVS and CDR2 FQNEAQ. This CDR3 is built from 14 residues.

There are many counts of this clonotype. This chain links TRBV4-3 with TRBJ2-2; D remains ambiguous. The V gene's germline CDR1 is LGHNA and CDR2 YSLEER. V lost 4 bases and J lost 5, with 14 bases in between. This CDR3 is built from 15 residues. CDR3 DNA sequence: TGCGCCAGCAGCCCTTCGTTAGTGGGGACCGGGGAGCTGTTTTTT. Translated: CASSPSLVGTGELFF.

There are a few counts of this clonotype. The chain has TRBV7-9 and TRBJ1-4, with D unclear. This CDR3 has 14 residues. Germline CDR1 reads SEHNR; CDR2 reads FQNEAQ (reference sequence). V lost 3 bases and J lost 8, with 13 bases in between. The CDR3 reads CASSFPLDSEKLFF. The CDR3 bases are TGTGCCAGCAGCTTCCCCCTCGATTCGGAAAAACTGTTTTTT. Filled out from reference TRBV7-9 and TRBJ1-4, the complete variable domain reads DTGVSQNPRHKITKRGQNVTFRCDPISEHNRLYWYRQTLGQGPEFLTYFQNEAQLEKSRLLSDRFSAERPKGSFSTLEIQRTEQGDSAMYLCASSFPLDSEKLFFGSGTQLSVL.

V gene TRBV6-2 or TRBV6-3 combines with J gene TRBJ1-5; no firm D call. This CDR3 comprises 14 residues. Trimming stripped 6 bases from V and 5 bases from J, with 14 bases between. Germline CDR1 and CDR2: MNHEY and SVGEGT. CDR3 amino acids: CASRIGGSYQPQHF. CDR3 sequence (DNA): TGTGCCAGCAGAATAGGAGGCTCCTATCAGCCCCAGCATTTT.